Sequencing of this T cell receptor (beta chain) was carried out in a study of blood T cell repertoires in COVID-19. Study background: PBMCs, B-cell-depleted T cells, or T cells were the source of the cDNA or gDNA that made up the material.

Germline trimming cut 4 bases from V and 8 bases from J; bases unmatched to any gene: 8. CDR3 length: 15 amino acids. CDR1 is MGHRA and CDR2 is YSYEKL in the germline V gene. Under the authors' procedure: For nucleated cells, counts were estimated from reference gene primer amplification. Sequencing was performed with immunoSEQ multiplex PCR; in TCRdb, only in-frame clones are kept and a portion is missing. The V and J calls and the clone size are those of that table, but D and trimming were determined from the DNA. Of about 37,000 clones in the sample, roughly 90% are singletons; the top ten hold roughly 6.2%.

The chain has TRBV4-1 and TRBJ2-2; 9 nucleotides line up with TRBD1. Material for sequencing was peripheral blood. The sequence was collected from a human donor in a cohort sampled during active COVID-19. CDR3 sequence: CASSPTDRGGGELFF. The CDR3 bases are TGCGCCAGCAGCCCCACCGACAGGGGGGGAGGGGAGCTGTTTTTT.